This T cell receptor beta chain was obtained from a study of low-dose radiotherapy and immunotherapy resistance in tumors. Study information: Study patients were administered oral aspirin at 300 mg daily for four cycles from cycle 1 day 1.

CDR3 length: 14 residues. Germline V CDR1 and CDR2: SGHAT, FQNNGV. V shed 3 bases, J shed 1 base, and the junction held 3 bases outside the gene matches. The time point: after trial treatment. Stated treatment: LDRT plus nivolumab, ipilimumab, low-dose cyclophosphamide and aspirin (RACIN trial). This clonotype was counted at least ten times. TRAV and TRBV primers primed cDNA for both TCRalpha and TCRbeta. The authors ran about 20 PCR cycles to amplify TCRs with a constant-region primer and V-primer adapter. Via MiXCR, TCRdb re-called the reads, giving one row per CDR3 protein. This sample has under 110,000 distinct CDR3 sequences, with roughly 20% found just once.

The receptor was derived from a male donor with prostate cancer. The chain uses TRBV11-2 and TRBJ2-7, with TRBD1 matching 7 bases. The sample in question was PBMCs, obtained after low-dose radiotherapy plus immunotherapy. The DNA for the CDR3 is TGTGCCAGCAGCTTGGACAGGACATCCTACGAGCAGTACTTC. Translating it yields CASSLDRTSYEQYF.